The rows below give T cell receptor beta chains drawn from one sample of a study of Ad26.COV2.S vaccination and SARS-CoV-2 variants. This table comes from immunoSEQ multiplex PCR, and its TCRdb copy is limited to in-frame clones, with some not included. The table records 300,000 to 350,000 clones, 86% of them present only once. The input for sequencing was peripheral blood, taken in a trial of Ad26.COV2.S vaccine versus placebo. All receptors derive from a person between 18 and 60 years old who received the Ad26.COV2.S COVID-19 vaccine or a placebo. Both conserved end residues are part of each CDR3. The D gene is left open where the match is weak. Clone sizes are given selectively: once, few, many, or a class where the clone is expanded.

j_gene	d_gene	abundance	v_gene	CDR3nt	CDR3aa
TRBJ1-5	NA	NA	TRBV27	TGTGCCAGCAGTCCCTCGCGGGCCTTGGGTAATCAGCCCCAGCATTTT	CASSPSRALGNQPQHF
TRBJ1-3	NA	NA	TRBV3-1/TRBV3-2	TGTGCCAGCAGCCAACCAACGAACTCTGGAAACACCATATATTTT	CASSQPTNSGNTIYF
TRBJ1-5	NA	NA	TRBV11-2	TGTGCCAGCAGCCCCAGGGGCGGGGGCGGTCAGCCCCAGCATTTT	CASSPRGGGGQPQHF
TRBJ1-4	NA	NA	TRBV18	TGTGCCAGCTCACCCTACGGGACATCAACTAATGAAAAACTGTTTTTT	CASSPYGTSTNEKLFF
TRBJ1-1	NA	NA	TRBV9	TGTGCCAGCAGCGTAGACCGATTCACTGAAGCTTTCTTT	CASSVDRFTEAFF
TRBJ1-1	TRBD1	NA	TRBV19	TGTGCCAGTAACGACAGGGGGGAGAACACTGAAGCTTTCTTT	CASNDRGENTEAFF
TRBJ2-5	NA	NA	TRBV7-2	TGTGCCAGCAGCTTGTTGGGGTCGGAGACCCAGTACTTC	CASSLLGSETQYF
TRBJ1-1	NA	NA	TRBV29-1	TGCAGCGTCCTCCCCGGGAGGGAAAGTACTGAAGCTTTCTTT	CSVLPGRESTEAFF
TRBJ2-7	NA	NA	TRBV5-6	TGTGCCAGCAGCTTTAAGAACACAGACGAGCAGTACTTC	CASSFKNTDEQYF
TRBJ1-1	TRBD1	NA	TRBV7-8	TGTGCCAGCAGCTTAGTAGGGGGCGGGAATGAAGCTTTCTTT	CASSLVGGGNEAFF
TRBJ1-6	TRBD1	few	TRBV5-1	TGCGCCAGCAGCCCTGGGACAGGCTCTAATTCACCCCTCCACTTT	CASSPGTGSNSPLHF
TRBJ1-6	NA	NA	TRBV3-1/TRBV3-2	TGTGCCAGCAGCGAAATCCTTGGGGGTTCGGGGTCACCCCTCCACTTT	CASSEILGGSGSPLHF
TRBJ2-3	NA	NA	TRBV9	TGTGCCAGCAGCTCCCACACAGATACGCAGTATTTT	CASSSHTDTQYF
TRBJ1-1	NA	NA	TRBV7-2	TGTGCCAGCAGCTTAGTCGTGTTCGCCACTGAAGCTTTCTTT	CASSLVVFATEAFF
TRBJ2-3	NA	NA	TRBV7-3	TGTGCCAGCAGCCGACGACACCAGGGGTCAGATACGCAGTATTTT	CASSRRHQGSDTQYF
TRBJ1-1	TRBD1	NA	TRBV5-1	TGCGCCAGCAGCCTTGACAGGGGCACTGAAGCTTTCTTT	CASSLDRGTEAFF
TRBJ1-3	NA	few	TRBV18	TGTGCCAGCTCACCGCCGGCAGGTCATGGAAACACCATATATTTT	CASSPPAGHGNTIYF
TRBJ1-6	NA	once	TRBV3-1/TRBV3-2	TGTGCCAGCAGCCAAGACTACCGGAATTCACCCCTCCACTTT	CASSQDYRNSPLHF
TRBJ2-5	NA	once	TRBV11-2	TGTGCCAGCAGCTTAGGCAGGGGTAAGGGAGAGACCCAGTACTTC	CASSLGRGKGETQYF
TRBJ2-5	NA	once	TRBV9	TGTGCCAGCAGCGTAGCCCAGGGGGGAGAGACCCAGTACTTC	CASSVAQGGETQYF
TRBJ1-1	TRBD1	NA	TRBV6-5	TGTGCCAGCAGGGATAATATACAGGGGGCGAAAGCTTTCTTT	CASRDNIQGAKAFF
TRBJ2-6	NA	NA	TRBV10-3	TGTGCCAGCCGCCCGCGGGGCCCCCAAATGTCTGGGGCCAACGTCCTGACTTTC	CASRPRGPQMSGANVLTF
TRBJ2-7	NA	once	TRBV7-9	TGTGCCAGCAGCTTAGGGGGCTCCAGGGAGCAGTACTTC	CASSLGGSREQYF
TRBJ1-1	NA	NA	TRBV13	TGTGCCAGCAGCTTCGGACAGTCCGGTGAAGCTTTCTTT	CASSFGQSGEAFF
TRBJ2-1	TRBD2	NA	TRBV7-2	TGTGCCAGCAGCTTAATGACTAGCGGGGGGGATGAGCAGTTCTTC	CASSLMTSGGDEQFF
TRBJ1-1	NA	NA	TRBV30	TGTGCCTGGGCAACCGGACCCACTGCTTTCTTT	CAWATGPTAFF
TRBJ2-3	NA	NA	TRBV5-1	TGCGCCAGCAGGTCCGAAGATACGCAGTATTTT	CASRSEDTQYF
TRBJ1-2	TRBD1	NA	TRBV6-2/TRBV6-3	TGTGCCAGCACCCCTGGACAGGGGGCCTACACCTTC	CASTPGQGAYTF
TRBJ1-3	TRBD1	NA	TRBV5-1	TGCGCCAGCAGCCCCGCAACTAACAGGGGCTCGGGTTCTGGAAACACCATATATTTT	CASSPATNRGSGSGNTIYF
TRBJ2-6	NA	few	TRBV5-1	TGCGCCAGCGGAGACTCTGGGGCCAACGTCCTGACTTTC	CASGDSGANVLTF
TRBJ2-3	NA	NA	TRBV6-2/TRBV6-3	TGTGCCAGCAGTGGCCTCGGCTTCGGGGCCCGGGAGGATACGCAGTATTTT	CASSGLGFGAREDTQYF
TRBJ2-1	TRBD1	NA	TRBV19	TGTGCCAGTAGAGGTAGTATGGGACAGGGCTACAATGAGCAGTTCTTC	CASRGSMGQGYNEQFF
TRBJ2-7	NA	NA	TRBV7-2	TGTGCCAGCAGCCTAAGGGTGGGGGAGACGTCATCCTACGAGCAGTACTTC	CASSLRVGETSSYEQYF
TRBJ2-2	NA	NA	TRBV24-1	TGTGCCACCAGTGATCATACAGACACCGGGGAGCTGTTTTTT	CATSDHTDTGELFF
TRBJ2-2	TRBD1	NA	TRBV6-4	TGTGCCAGCAGGACGACAGGGACAAACACCGGGGAGCTGTTTTTT	CASRTTGTNTGELFF
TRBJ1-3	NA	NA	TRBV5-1	TGCGCCAGCAGCAACGGAGGTTCCGGAAACACCATATATTTT	CASSNGGSGNTIYF
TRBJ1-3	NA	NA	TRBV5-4	TGTGCCAGCAGCTTAAGAGACTCACCTGGAAACACCATATATTTT	CASSLRDSPGNTIYF
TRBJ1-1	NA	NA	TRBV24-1	TGTGCCACCAGTGATTTGGTGGCCGGATCTTTCTTT	CATSDLVAGSFF
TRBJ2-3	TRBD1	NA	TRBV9	TGTGCCAGCACCCTTTTCGGGACAGGGGGCTCAGATACGCAGTATTTT	CASTLFGTGGSDTQYF
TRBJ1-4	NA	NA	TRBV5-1	TGCGCCAGCAGCTTGGGAAACAGGGATCGAAATGAAAAACTGTTTTTT	CASSLGNRDRNEKLFF
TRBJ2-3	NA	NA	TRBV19	TGTGCCAGTAGTATAGCTACCCTGGATACGCAGTATTTT	CASSIATLDTQYF
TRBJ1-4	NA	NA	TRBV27	TGTGCCAGCAGTTTGGGGACAAGAAATGAAAAACTGTTTTTT	CASSLGTRNEKLFF
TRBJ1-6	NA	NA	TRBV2	TGTGCCAGCAGTCGGGCAGGGAATGATTCACCCCTCCACTTT	CASSRAGNDSPLHF
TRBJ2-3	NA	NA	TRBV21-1	TGTGCCAGCAGCAAACGATGGGCAGGGGAGCGTACGCAGTATTTT	CASSKRWAGERTQYF
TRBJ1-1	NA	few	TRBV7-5	TGTGTCAGAAGCCACTCCCTAGGGGGCACTGAAGCTTTCTTT	CVRSHSLGGTEAFF
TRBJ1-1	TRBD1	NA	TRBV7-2	TGTGCCAGCAGCTTCCTGACAGGGATAGGGGGAGAAGCTTTCTTT	CASSFLTGIGGEAFF
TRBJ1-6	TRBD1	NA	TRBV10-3	TGTGCCATCAGTGAGTCCGGCACAGGGGCGCCCTTTAAATCACCCCTCCACTTT	CAISESGTGAPFKSPLHF
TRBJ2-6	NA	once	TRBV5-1	TGCGCCAGCAGCTTGGGGCCGAACTCTGGGGCCAACGTCCTGACTTTC	CASSLGPNSGANVLTF